The 28 T cell receptor beta chains listed next were all sequenced from one sample in a study of T cells after yellow fever vaccination. One entry per CDR3 protein results from TCRdb running MiXCR on the 5' RACE reads. The sample lists some 400,000 distinct CDR3 sequences, 6% to 8% occurring once. The sequenced sample was PBMCs, obtained 5 days after the yellow fever booster vaccination. Every receptor here comes from a man aged 25-40 years who received the YFV17D yellow fever vaccine.

The chain uses TRBV5-1 and TRBJ1-2; D possibly corresponds to TRBD1 (5 bases). Germline assignment: CDR1 SGHRS and CDR2 YFSETQ. The V end was cut by 4 bases, the J end by 8 bases, with 15 bases between. This CDR3 comprises 13 residues. The CDR3 loop reads CASSLSDSGGYTF. The DNA of the CDR3 is TGCGCCAGCAGCCTATCAGACAGCGGAGGCTACACCTTC.

The genes are TRBV6-2 or TRBV6-3 and TRBJ1-5, with D possibly matching TRBD1 (6 bases). Trimming took 7 bases from V and 4 from J, leaving 11 bases between them. The CDR3 has 13 amino acids. From germline, CDR1 is MNHEY and CDR2 SVGEGT. CDR3 coding DNA: TGTGCCAGCAAGGGGGATGGTAATCAGCCCCAGCATTTT. Residues: CASKGDGNQPQHF.

The chain uses TRBV20-1 and TRBJ2-5; 8 positions agree with TRBD1. V dropped 5 bases and J dropped 4; count of bases not matched to a gene: 3. This CDR3 spans 12 amino acids. Germline lookup yields CDR1 DFQATT and CDR2 SNEGSKA (reference sequence). The CDR3 loop is CSAPDRGETQYF. The CDR3 DNA reads TGCAGTGCTCCCGACAGGGGAGAGACCCAGTACTTC.

This clonotype was seen many times. The rearrangement uses TRBV11-2 and TRBJ2-1; TRBD2 agrees at 11 bases. Trimming cost V 1 base and J 5 bases; bases outside gene matches: 10. The CDR3 length is 18 residues. The germline CDR1 and CDR2 sequences are SGHAT and FQNNGV. Written as DNA, the CDR3 is TGTGCCAGCAGCTTAGGAAGTAGCGGGAGGGCCGTAAACAATGAGCAGTTCTTC. Translated, it gives CASSLGSSGRAVNNEQFF.

About this clonotype itself: A read error may be the cause here, since a much bigger clone is one base away. The V and J genes are TRBV11-2 and TRBJ2-2; D may be TRBD1 or TRBD2 (5 bases each). Germline assignment: CDR1 SGHAT and CDR2 FQNNGV. The CDR3 sequence is 15 residues long. The CDR3 loop reads CASSLVGAITGELCF. DNA for the CDR3: TGTGCCAGCAGCTTAGTTGGGGCGATTACCGGGGAGCTGTGTTTT.

The chain has TRBV28 and TRBJ2-5; D may be TRBD2 (6 bases). The CDR3 is 12 amino acids. V shed 5 bases and J shed 5 bases, with 9 bases lying between them. In germline, CDR1 is MDHEN, CDR2 SYDVKM. As DNA, the CDR3 is TGTGCCAGCAGTCGGGGGATGGAGACCCAGTACTTC. It yields the protein CASSRGMETQYF.

In its sample, this clonotype was seen a few times. The V and J genes are TRBV7-2 and TRBJ2-3; D possibly corresponds to TRBD2 (5 bases). The V end lost 8 bases, the J end lost 0 bases, and 15 bases lay between the germline ends. The V gene's germline CDR1 is SGHTA and CDR2 FQGNSA. CDR3 length: 15 residues. CDR3 in DNA: TGTGCCAGCCAGCGGCTACACTTTAGCACAGATACGCAGTATTTT. The encoded protein is CASQRLHFSTDTQYF.

This clonotype occurred once. The V gene is TRBV6-2 or TRBV6-3, the J gene TRBJ2-3; D is unresolved. CDR3 size: 13 residues. V dropped 0 bases and J dropped 14 bases, with 15 bases sitting between them. Germline CDR1 reads MNHEY; CDR2 reads SVGEGT. The CDR3 is CASSYSPGDQVYF. CDR3 DNA sequence: TGTGCCAGCAGTTACTCGCCGGGCGATCAGGTGTATTTT.

This clonotype appeared a few times. V is TRBV7-2 and J is TRBJ2-7, with TRBD2 identical over 8 bases. Germline loops: CDR1 SGHTA, CDR2 FQGNSA. The J segment lost 3 bases and the V segment lost 6 bases, leaving 10 bases of the junction unmatched. The CDR3 contains 15 residues. CDR3 in DNA: TGTGCCAGCAGAAGATCCGGGACTAGTAGCTACGAGCAGTACTTC. Its translation is CASRRSGTSSYEQYF.

This clonotype was counted a few times. This chain uses TRBV14 with TRBJ2-7; unclear D gene. The V end was cut by 4 bases, the J end by 0 bases, with 13 bases between. The CDR3 runs 15 residues. The V gene's germline CDR1 is SGHDN and CDR2 FVKESK. The CDR3 here is CASSRIGGNSYEQYF. Written as DNA, the CDR3 is TGTGCCAGCAGCCGGATTGGCGGAAACTCCTACGAGCAGTACTTC.

This clonotype has just a few counts. The CDR3 loop is CASSGSRGSYEQYF. CDR3 bases: TGTGCCAGCTCAGGGAGCAGGGGAAGCTACGAGCAGTACTTC. This sequence joins TRBV28 and TRBJ2-7; perhaps TRBD1 as D (6 bases). This CDR3 is built from 14 residues. V lost 8 bases to trimming and J lost 3 bases, with 17 bases between them. The germline V gene encodes CDR1 MDHEN and CDR2 SYDVKM. The entire variable domain, with the rest obtained from reference TRBV28 and TRBJ2-7, is as follows: DVKVTQSSRYLVKRTGEKVFLECVQDMDHENMFWYRQDPGLGLRLIYFSYDVKMKEKGDIPEGYSVSREKKERFSLILESASTNQTSMYLCASSGSRGSYEQYFGPGTRLTVT.

V usage is TRBV6-1 and J usage is TRBJ1-1, with D possibly matching TRBD1 (6 bases). The CDR3 has 15 amino acids. Germline V CDR1 and CDR2: MNHNS, SASEGT. Trimming took 7 bases from V and 2 from J, leaving 17 bases between them. In DNA, the CDR3 is TGTGCCAGCAAGACCGGGGGGCAGGCAAACACTGAAGCTTTCTTT. It encodes CASKTGGQANTEAFF.

This clonotype has more than one count but fewer than ten. The chain is built from TRBV20-1 and TRBJ2-5, with 9 bases aligning to TRBD2. Germline CDR1 is DFQATT and CDR2 is SNEGSKA (reference sequence). The CDR3 is 16 residues long. After removal of 1 base from V and 4 bases from J, the junction contained 10 bases not matched to a gene. For the CDR3, the DNA is TGCAGTGCTAGAGGCGCTAGCGGGAATTCGGTAGAGACCCAGTACTTC. Protein: CSARGASGNSVETQYF.

The chain uses TRBV18 and TRBJ2-1, with 9 bases aligning to TRBD1. CDR3 length: 14 amino acids. Germline V gene sequence: CDR1 KGHSH, CDR2 LQKENI. V trimming: 3 bases; J trimming: 7 bases; junction bases outside the gene matches: 4. Here the CDR3 DNA reads TGTGCCAGCTCACCTCGACAGGGGGAAAATGAGCAGTTCTTC. As protein: CASSPRQGENEQFF.

The table lists this clonotype with a few counts. This chain uses TRBV7-2 with TRBJ2-3, with 10 bases fitting TRBD1. Germline V gives CDR1 SGHTA, CDR2 FQGNSA. This CDR3 contains 15 residues. The ends lost 2 bases at V and 5 bases at J; junction bases unmatched: 4. The CDR3 bases are TGTGCCAGCAGCTTAATGGGACAGGGGCAAGATACGCAGTATTTT. Residues: CASSLMGQGQDTQYF.

Many counts were recorded for this clonotype. V is TRBV10-3 and J is TRBJ2-2; D ambiguous. The CDR3 sequence is 13 residues long. Germline V gene sequence: CDR1 ENHRY, CDR2 SYGVKD. V was shortened by 0 bases and J by 5 bases, with 4 bases between the two germline ends. CDR3 region: CAISESQTGELFF. The DNA for the CDR3 is TGTGCCATCAGTGAGTCCCAAACCGGGGAGCTGTTTTTT.

This clonotype occurred many times. The V gene is TRBV7-7, the J gene TRBJ2-3; D unclear. The CDR3 length is 13 residues. Germline CDR1 and CDR2: SSHAT and FNYEAQ (reference sequence). V dropped 3 bases and J dropped 2 bases, with 6 bases sitting between them. As DNA, the CDR3 is TGTGCCAGCAGCTTCTCCTCCACAGATACGCAGTATTTT. It is translated as CASSFSSTDTQYF.

At least ten counts were recorded for this clonotype. This chain joins TRBV3-1 and TRBJ1-3; D gene uncertain. CDR1 and CDR2 from the germline V gene are LGHDT and YNNKEL (reference sequence). Trimming removed 4 bases from V and 3 bases from J, with 1 base in between. The CDR3 totals 11 residues. The CDR3 sequence: CASSLGNTIYF. CDR3 nucleotides: TGTGCCAGCAGCCTTGGAAACACCATATATTTT.

This clonotype was counted at least ten times. The CDR3 reads CASRGQGAASFETQYF. The CDR3 bases are TGTGCCAGCAGAGGACAGGGGGCCGCTAGTTTTGAGACCCAGTACTTC. The V call is TRBV12-3 or TRBV12-4, the J call TRBJ2-5, with TRBD1 matching over 11 bases. V trimming: 6 bases; J trimming: 5 bases; junction bases outside the gene matches: 11. The CDR3 covers 16 residues.

There are a few counts of this clonotype. The chain combines TRBV12-3 or TRBV12-4 with TRBJ2-3; maybe TRBD2 (6 bases). Trimming cost V 10 bases and J 1 base, with 18 bases left between them. This CDR3 has 15 residues. In DNA, the CDR3 is TGTGCCATCAATGGCCGGGGGTGGGGCACAGATACGCAGTATTTT. Protein product: CAINGRGWGTDTQYF.

This clonotype was found once. A read error is possible here, since a much larger clone lies one base away. The J gene is TRBJ2-1, the V gene TRBV29-1; tentatively, D is TRBD2 (5 bases). The germline V gene encodes CDR1 SQVTM and CDR2 ANQGSEA. The V end lost 6 bases, the J end lost 4 bases, and 16 bases lay between the germline ends. The CDR3 length is 14 residues. The CDR3 sequence: CSVTLVILYNEQFF. In DNA form, the CDR3 reads TGCAGCGTCACACTAGTGATTCTATACAATGAGCAGTTCTTC.

This clonotype has at least ten counts. A junction boundary mismatches the germline segment, possibly from a read error. The chain links TRBV7-9 to TRBJ2-7; D remains ambiguous. CDR3 size: 13 residues. Germline V gives CDR1 SEHNR, CDR2 FQNEAQ (reference sequence). The CDR3 reads CASSSAGSYEQYF. DNA for the CDR3: TGCGCCAGCAGCTCCGCTGGGTCCTACGAGCAGTACTTC.

In its sample, this clonotype was seen many times. J is TRBJ2-1 and V is TRBV29-1; 12 bases match TRBD1. CDR1 and CDR2 from the germline V gene are SQVTM and ANQGSEA. This CDR3 spans 13 amino acids. The V and J ends lost 7 bases and 8 bases, in that order; junction bases with no gene match: 6. The CDR3: CSGAGTGGYEQFF. In DNA form, the CDR3 reads TGCAGCGGAGCCGGGACAGGGGGCTATGAGCAGTTCTTC.

DNA of the CDR3: TGTGCCACAACGGGGGGCTCGAACGAGCAGTTCTTC. This sequence encodes CATTGGSNEQFF. The rearrangement uses TRBV19 and TRBJ2-1; D possibly corresponds to TRBD2 (7 bases). The CDR3 runs to 12 residues. Germline V gene data show CDR1 as LNHDA and CDR2 as SQIVND (reference sequence). V lost 10 bases and J lost 10, with 17 bases in between.

This clonotype turned up a few times. The chain recombines TRBV20-1 with TRBJ2-1, with 9 positions matching TRBD2. Germline V gives CDR1 DFQATT, CDR2 SNEGSKA (reference sequence). This CDR3 is built from 13 residues. V was clipped by 3 bases and J by 12 bases; unmatched bases: 9. CDR3 protein: CSARVAGVPGQFF. DNA of the CDR3: TGCAGTGCTAGGGTAGCGGGAGTTCCTGGGCAGTTCTTC.

In this sample, this clonotype turned up many times. This chain connects TRBV3-1 to TRBJ2-7; D uncertain. This CDR3 contains 12 residues. V gave up 4 bases and J gave up 2 bases, with 6 bases separating them. Germline values: CDR1 LGHDT, CDR2 YNNKEL (reference sequence). CDR3 in amino acids: CASSRKAYEQYF. The CDR3 nucleotides are TGTGCCAGCAGCCGAAAGGCCTACGAGCAGTACTTC.

A few counts support this clonotype. The V call is TRBV19, the J call TRBJ2-7, with D unclear. Looked up from germline, CDR1 is LNHDA and CDR2 is SQIVND (reference sequence). V was pared by 5 bases and J by 0 bases, with 8 bases between. The CDR3 is 13 amino acids. The CDR3 nucleotides are TGTGCCAGTAGTCAGTCACCCTCCTACGAGCAGTACTTC. It encodes CASSQSPSYEQYF.

The table lists this clonotype with a few counts. V is TRBV9 and J is TRBJ2-1; 15 bases are shared with TRBD2. CDR3 length: 20 amino acids. With 0 bases clipped from V and 2 bases from J, the junction kept 9 bases outside the gene matches. Germline CDR1 SGDLS, CDR2 YYNGEE. CDR3 region: CASSVGGTSGRFMTYNEQFF. The CDR3 DNA follows: TGTGCCAGCAGCGTAGGCGGGACTAGCGGGAGGTTTATGACCTACAATGAGCAGTTCTTC.